Listed here is a single T cell receptor beta chain. Its antigen is unknown. Base qualities are not recorded, but no much larger clone differs from it by a single base. The entry originates in a study of T cell repertoires in cytomegalovirus infection (dated by TCRdb to the late 2010s). About the full investigation: The peptide stimulations were aimed at well-studied HLA-B-restricted epitopes as well as recently identified HLA-C-restricted CMV epitopes, whose presentation resists viral immunomodulation. Donor HLA type was relevant to the analysis, because carriage of CMV infection together with the matching HLA type was indicated by public TCR beta signatures.

Taken from the germline V gene, the CDR1 and CDR2 loops are MNHNS and SASEGT. Trimming takes 0 bases from V and 6 bases from J, and the germline ends sit 8 bases apart. Inclusive of the bounding cysteine and phenylalanine, the CDR3 is 13 residues long. The CDR3 DNA has 39 bases and is translated from base 1. The investigation overall reported the following: The ex vivo response was dominated by HLA-C-restricted CMV-specific TCR beta clonotypes, which also provided the single most frequent clonotype in two of eight donors. Carriers of CMV infection plus the relevant HLA type were discriminated by the cumulative frequency of public TCR beta family members in the study cohort and in an independent roughly 340-donor cohort.

In the paper's terms, the treatment or condition label means: in vitro stimulation with specific CMV peptide epitopes to enrich CMV-specific T cells. Sequencing was performed on an Illumina HiSeq 1500. Starting from the raw public reads, TCRdb applied fastp trimming at Q25, assembled clones with MiXCR and retained in-frame beta chains. Duplicate CDR3 protein sequences are folded into a single record with the most common DNA and genes. The sample includes 700,000 to 900,000 distinct CDR3 sequences, with 25% to 30% observed a single time. Of the sample, over 10% falls within the top ten clones. The sequence joins TRBV6-1 to TRBJ1-2, with the D gene uncertain. Sequenced here: cultured CD8+ T cells from PBMCs, sampled from culture after CMV antigen stimulation. This clonotype was sampled from a human donor in good health (CMV status not recorded). Some clones in this sample may be carry-over from other donors' samples. The nucleotide sequence reads TGTGCCAGCAGTGAAGCGCTAGGGAATGGCTACACCTTC. Its translation reads: CASSEALGNGYTF.